The present TCR beta chain was sequenced within a study of vaccination and CD4 T cells after COVID-19 (dated by TCRdb to 2022 to 2024). General notes on the study: Every convalescent patient had a positive nasal swab PCR test for SARS-CoV-2, with mild disease in 8 to 10 patients and severe disease in one. The convalescent cohort comprised six males and four females, including two Hispanic individuals, seven Caucasians, two Asians and one multiracial person. Participants got two doses of the Pfizer-BioNTech BNT162b2 vaccine (n=8) or two doses of the Moderna mRNA-1273 vaccine (n=2). Post-COVID blood samples from convalescent patients were collected a median of roughly 100 days after diagnosis, with a range of 35 to 161 days. Post-vaccine blood samples were taken a median of 72 days after the second vaccine dose, with a range of 14 to 241 days. Overlapping spike peptide pools from SARS-CoV-2 and from the common cold coronaviruses HCoV-NL63, HCoV-OC43 and HCoV-229E were used as culture stimuli. Control cultures used a CEFX viral epitope pool as positive control, an HIV-1 Nef peptide pool as negative control, or no peptide. In 10 COVID-19 convalescent patients and a few infection-naive healthy vaccine recipients, researchers compared the spike-specific CD4+ TCR repertoire from before mRNA vaccination with the repertoire from after.

The library was produced with PCR. DNA from cultured CD4+ T cells underwent TCR sequencing with the Oncomine TCR Beta short-read assay at the Johns Hopkins FTIC core. The QIAamp micro DNA kit was used to extract genomic DNA from the cultured CD4+ T cells. Oncomine TCR Beta libraries from cultured CD4+ T cells were pooled with unique dual indexes and sequenced on an Illumina iSeq 100. Regarding the original processing steps: Non-productive sequences were removed, and CDR3s not starting with C, not ending with F or W, or shorter than 7 amino acids were discarded. Antigen-specific clonotypes were identified with the MANAFEST web application by comparing peptide-stimulated wells with reference and other culture wells. Positive clones required FDR below 0.05, an odds ratio above 5, and productive frequency above 0.1% in at least two of three replicate wells. A clonotype was classed as cross-reactive if the clonotype showed significant expansion both in SARS-CoV-2 spike wells and in at least one common cold coronavirus spike condition. Similarity between CDR3 sequences was evaluated in R version 3.6.1 using Levenshtein distances (stringdist) and unrooted phylogenetic trees (ape). TCRdb trimmed public reads at Q25 via fastp, called clones via MiXCR and kept in-frame beta chains. For every CDR3 protein sequence, its rows merge into one entry that carries the most common genes and DNA. TCRdb's processing, not the authors' own work, is the source of the V and J calls. In this sample the table shows around 12,000 distinct CDR3 sequences, over 40% of which occur a single time. The ten largest clones represent about a fifth of the sample.

CDR1 MNHEY and CDR2 SVGAGI were looked up in the germline V gene. The CDR3 spans 14 residues, from the cysteine through the phenylalanine. The kept DNA is CDR3 alone, 42 bases in frame from the first base. V sheds 0 bases and J sheds 6 bases, leaving 12 bases between their ends. The treatment or condition label here, explained by the study, means: roughly 11-day PBMC culture with coronavirus spike peptide pools or control peptides (ViraFEST assay). The ViraFEST assay, used in the study, expanded antigen-specific T cells with peptide pools and then identified the expanded clonotypes through TCR sequencing. The positive SARS-CoV-2 PCR tests of the convalescent patients were dated from March to December 2020, before the Alpha, Beta and Delta variants emerged in the United States. Fewer than 2.5 million PBMCs per well were cultured in IMDM with approximately 5.2% human AB serum and about 9.7 IU/ml IL-2, plus 10 ug/ml peptide pools. Half of the culture medium was replaced with fresh IL-2-containing medium on days 3 and 7. CD4+ T cells were isolated after around 9 days of culture through negative selection using the EasySep CD4+ T cell isolation kit. Ficoll-Paque Plus gradient centrifugation was used to isolate PBMCs from whole blood, and the isolated PBMCs were then either used fresh or cryopreserved at -140C. Culture conditions were generally each tested in triplicate wells.

On this clonotype itself: The antigen it recognizes is unknown. Per-base quality was not reported, and no clone a single base away is much larger than it.

Overall study results and their limits: Relatively few convalescent patients were included in the study, and early timepoints after natural infection were not analyzed. In convalescent patients, a median around 86% of post-vaccine SARS-CoV-2-reactive clones were detected only after vaccination, and vaccine-specific priming was suggested by this finding. Nearly all vaccine-specific clones in convalescent patients (304 of 307) were mono-reactive for SARS-CoV-2 spike rather than cross-reactive with common cold coronaviruses. Although the median number of SARS-CoV-2-reactive clonotypes went up from roughly 20 after infection to 35 to 40 after vaccination, the increase was not significant.

This sequence was found in a human donor with COVID-19. Recombination connected TRBV6-5 to TRBJ2-7; no D gene call is confident. Source: cultured CD4+ T cells from blood, taken after SARS-CoV-2 vaccination. The DNA sequence reads TGTGCCAGCAGTTACTCAGACACGAGATCCGAGCAGTACTTC. This yields the protein CASSYSDTRSEQYF.